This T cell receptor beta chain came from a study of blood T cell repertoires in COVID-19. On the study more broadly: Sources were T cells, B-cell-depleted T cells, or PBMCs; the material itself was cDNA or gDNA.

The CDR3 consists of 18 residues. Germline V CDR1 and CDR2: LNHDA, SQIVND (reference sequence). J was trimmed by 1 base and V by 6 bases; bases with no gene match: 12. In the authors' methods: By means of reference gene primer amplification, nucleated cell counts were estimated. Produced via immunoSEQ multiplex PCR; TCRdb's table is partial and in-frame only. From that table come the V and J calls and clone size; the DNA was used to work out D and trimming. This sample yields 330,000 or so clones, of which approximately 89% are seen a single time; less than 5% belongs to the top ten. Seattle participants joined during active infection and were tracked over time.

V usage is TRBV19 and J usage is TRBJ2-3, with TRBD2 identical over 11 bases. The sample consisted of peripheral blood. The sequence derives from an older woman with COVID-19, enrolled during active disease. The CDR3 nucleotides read TGTGCCAGTAGATCTAGCGGGGGGCCGTTCATGGGCACAGATACGCAGTATTTT. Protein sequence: CASRSSGGPFMGTDTQYF. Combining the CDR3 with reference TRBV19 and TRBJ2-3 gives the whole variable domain DGGITQSPKYLFRKEGQNVTLSCEQNLNHDAMYWYRQDPGQGLRLIYYSQIVNDFQKGDIAEGYSVSREKKESFPLTVTSAQKNPTAFYLCASRSSGGPFMGTDTQYFGPGTRLTVL.